This entry concerns a single TCR beta chain. These data originate in a study of blood T cell repertoires in COVID-19. For the study at large: From the United States, Italy and Spain came samples of acute and convalescent COVID-19. T cells, B-cell-depleted T cells, or PBMCs supplied cDNA or gDNA.

Source study methods: Using reference gene primer amplification, nucleated cell counts were estimated. Assay: immunoSEQ multiplex PCR; the TCRdb copy retains only in-frame clones and omits some. The V and J calls and clone size were taken over from that table, and D and trimming were inferred from the DNA. Of approximately 40,000 clones detected, roughly 87% appear once; the ten largest clones hold around 20%. The CDR3 is 14 residues long. Trimming stripped 1 base from V and 1 base from J, with 7 bases between. The germline V gene encodes CDR1 LGHNA and CDR2 YSLEER. The J gene is TRBJ1-2, the V gene TRBV4-3; D ambiguous. The receptor was derived from a man aged 55 to 70 with acute or convalescent COVID-19. Specimen: peripheral blood. The CDR3 coding sequence is TGCGCCAGCAGCCAAGGCACGGGTAACTATGGCTACACCTTC. It yields the protein CASSQGTGNYGYTF.